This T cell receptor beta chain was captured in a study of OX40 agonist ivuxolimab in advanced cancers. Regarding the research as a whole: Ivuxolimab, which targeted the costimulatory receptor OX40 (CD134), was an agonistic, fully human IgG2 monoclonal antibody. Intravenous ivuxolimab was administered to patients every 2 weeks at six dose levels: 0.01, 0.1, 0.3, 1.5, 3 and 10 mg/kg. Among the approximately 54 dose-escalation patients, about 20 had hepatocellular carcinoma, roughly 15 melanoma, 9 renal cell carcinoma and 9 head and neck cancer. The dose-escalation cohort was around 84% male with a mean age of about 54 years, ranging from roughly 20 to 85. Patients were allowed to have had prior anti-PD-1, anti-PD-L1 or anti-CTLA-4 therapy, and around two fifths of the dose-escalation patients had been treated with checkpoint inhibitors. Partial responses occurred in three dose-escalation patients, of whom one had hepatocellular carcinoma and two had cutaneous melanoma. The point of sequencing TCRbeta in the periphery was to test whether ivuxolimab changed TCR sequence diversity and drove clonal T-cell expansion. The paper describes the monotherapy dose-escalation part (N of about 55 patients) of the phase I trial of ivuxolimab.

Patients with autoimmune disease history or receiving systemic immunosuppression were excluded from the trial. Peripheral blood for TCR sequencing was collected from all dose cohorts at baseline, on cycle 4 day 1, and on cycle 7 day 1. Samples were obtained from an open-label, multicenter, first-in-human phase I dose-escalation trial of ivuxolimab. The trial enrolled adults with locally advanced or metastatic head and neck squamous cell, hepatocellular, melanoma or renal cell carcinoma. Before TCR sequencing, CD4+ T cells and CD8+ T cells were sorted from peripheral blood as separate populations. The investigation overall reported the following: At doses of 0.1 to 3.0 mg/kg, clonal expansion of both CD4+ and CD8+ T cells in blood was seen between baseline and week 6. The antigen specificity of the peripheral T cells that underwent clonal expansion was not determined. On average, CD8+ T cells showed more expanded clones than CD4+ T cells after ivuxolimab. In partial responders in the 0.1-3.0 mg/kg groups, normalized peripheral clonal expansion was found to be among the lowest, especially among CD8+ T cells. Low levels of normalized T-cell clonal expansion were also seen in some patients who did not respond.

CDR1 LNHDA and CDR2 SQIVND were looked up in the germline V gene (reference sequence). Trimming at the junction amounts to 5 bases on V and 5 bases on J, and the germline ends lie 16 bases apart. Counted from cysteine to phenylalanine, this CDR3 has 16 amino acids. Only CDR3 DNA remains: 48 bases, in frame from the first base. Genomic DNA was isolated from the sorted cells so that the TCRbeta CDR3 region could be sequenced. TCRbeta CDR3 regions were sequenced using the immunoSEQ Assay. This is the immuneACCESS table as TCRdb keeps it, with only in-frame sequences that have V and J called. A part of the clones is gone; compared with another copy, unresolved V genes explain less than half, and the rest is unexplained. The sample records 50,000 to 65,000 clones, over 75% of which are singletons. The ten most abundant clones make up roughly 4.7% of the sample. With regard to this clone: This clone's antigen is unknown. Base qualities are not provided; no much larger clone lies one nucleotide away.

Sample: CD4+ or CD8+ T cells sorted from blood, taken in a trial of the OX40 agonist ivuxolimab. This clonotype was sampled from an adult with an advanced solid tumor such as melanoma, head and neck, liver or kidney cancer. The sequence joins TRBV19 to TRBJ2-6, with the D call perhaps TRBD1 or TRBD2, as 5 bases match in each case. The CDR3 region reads CASSGTDSRWANVLTF. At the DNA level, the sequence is TGTGCCAGTAGTGGGACGGATTCTCGTTGGGCCAACGTCCTGACTTTC.